Listed below are T cell receptor beta chains from one sample, sequenced in a study of spatial heterogeneity in lung cancer. TCRdb reanalysed the 5' RACE reads using MiXCR and keeps one entry per CDR3 protein. The sample lists more than 25,000 distinct CDR3 sequences; 6% were seen once. This specimen consisted of PBMCs, obtained at follow-up. Receptors originate from a male donor with early-stage non-small cell lung cancer. Both conserved end residues are part of each CDR3. The D gene is left open where the match is weak. Clone size is stated in some rows and not others, as once, few, many or a class when expanded.

>TRBV11-3|NA|TRBJ2-4|few
TGTGCCAGCAGCTTAGCCACCCAAAACATTCAGTACTTC
CASSLATQNIQYF
>TRBV15|NA|TRBJ1-2|many
TGTGCCACCAGCAGAGATCCCCCAGGCGCCAGGGGCTACACCTTC
CATSRDPPGARGYTF
>TRBV7-9|TRBD1|TRBJ1-1|many
TGTGCCAGCAGCTTAGGAGGGACAGGGGGCAAACCTGAAGCTTTCTTT
CASSLGGTGGKPEAFF
>TRBV6-1|NA|TRBJ1-3|many
TGTGCCAGCAGTGAATATGGTTCTGGAAACACCATATATTTT
CASSEYGSGNTIYF
>TRBV5-6|NA|TRBJ2-2|many
TGTGCCAGCAGCTCGGGACGCGCGAACACCGGGGAGCTGTTTTTT
CASSSGRANTGELFF
>TRBV20-1|NA|TRBJ2-1|many
TGCAGTGCTAGAGTGGGGGCCAATTACAATGAGCAGTTCTTC
CSARVGANYNEQFF
>TRBV6-6|TRBD1|TRBJ1-1|many
TGTGCCAGCAGTCCCGACCTTACATGGACAGGGGAAGCTTTCTTT
CASSPDLTWTGEAFF
>TRBV4-3|TRBD1|TRBJ2-2|NA
TGCGCCAGCAGCCAAGATCTGCTGGACAGGGGTAGAACCGGGGAGCTGTTTTTT
CASSQDLLDRGRTGELFF
>TRBV29-1|NA|TRBJ1-1|many
TGCAGCGCCGAAAGGGCCCTTCCGAACACTGAAGCTTTCTTT
CSAERALPNTEAFF
>TRBV19|TRBD1|TRBJ1-2|few
TGTGCCACCCACAGACAGGGCGCAAACTATGGCTACACCTTC
CATHRQGANYGYTF
>TRBV24-1|NA|TRBJ2-4|few
TGTGCCACCAGTGATTTGGTGCGGGGAAGGGCCAAAAACATTCAGTACTTC
CATSDLVRGRAKNIQYF
>TRBV6-2/TRBV6-3|NA|TRBJ1-1|many
TGTGCCAGCAGGCCCAGGGACACTGAAGCTTTCTTT
CASRPRDTEAFF
>TRBV4-1|TRBD1|TRBJ1-4|many
TGCGCCAGCAGCACCCGACAGGGAGGCACTAATGAAAAACTGTTTTTT
CASSTRQGGTNEKLFF
>TRBV9|NA|TRBJ1-5|many
TGTGCCAGCAGCGTAGGGGGGACGGCCCCGGCATATCAGCCCCAGCATTTT
CASSVGGTAPAYQPQHF
>TRBV10-3|NA|TRBJ1-2|many
TGTGCCATCAGTGAGTCCCCCGTTGGGACTAACTATGGCTACACCTTC
CAISESPVGTNYGYTF
>TRBV4-2|NA|TRBJ1-1|many
TGTGCCAGCAGCCAAGATTGGCGGAACACTGAAGCTTTCTTT
CASSQDWRNTEAFF
>TRBV10-3|NA|TRBJ2-3|NA
TGTGCCATCAGTGAGTCGAAGGACAGCACAGATACGCAGTATTTT
CAISESKDSTDTQYF
>TRBV10-3|NA|TRBJ2-1|few
TGTGCCATCAGTCGGGGGTTTAGGAATGAGCAGTTCTTC
CAISRGFRNEQFF
>TRBV7-9|TRBD2|TRBJ2-1|many
TGTGCCAGCAGCTTAGGGACTAGCACGGGGGACGAGCAGTTCTTC
CASSLGTSTGDEQFF
>TRBV24-1|NA|TRBJ2-3|NA
TGTGCCACCAGTGATTCTGGGACTCAAGATACGCAGTATTTT
CATSDSGTQDTQYF